A selection of T cell receptor beta chains follows, all from one sample in a study of blood T cell repertoires in COVID-19. TCRdb's table, derived via immunoSEQ multiplex PCR, lists solely in-frame clones and lacks some. The sample has around 200,000 clones; about 83% are singletons. Sample: peripheral blood. The source of these receptors is a woman aged 30 to 39 with COVID-19, enrolled during active disease. Each CDR3 is given with its conserved first and last residue. The order of the fields is V gene, J gene, clone size, D gene, CDR3 DNA, CDR3 protein. D genes are given only for firm matches. Clone size is given for some rows only: seen once, a few or many times, or a class if the clone is expanded.

>TRBV2|TRBJ1-4|-|TRBD1
TGTGCCAGCAGTGCGGACAGGGAAAAACTGTTTTTT
CASSADREKLFF
>TRBV3-1/TRBV3-2|TRBJ2-3|-|-
TGTGCCAGCAGCCAACTAGCCACAGACTCAGATACGCAGTATTTT
CASSQLATDSDTQYF
>TRBV29-1|TRBJ1-3|-|-
TGCAGCGCAGATGACAGGCGGTATGGAAACACCATATATTTT
CSADDRRYGNTIYF
>TRBV2|TRBJ2-5|-|-
TGTGCCAGCAGTCTACAGGGTTACCAAGAGACCCAGTACTTC
CASSLQGYQETQYF
>TRBV20-1|TRBJ1-2|once|-
TGCAGTGCTAGGCGGGGATACGGCTACACCTTC
CSARRGYGYTF
>TRBV28|TRBJ2-7|-|-
TGTGCCGAAGGTGACTCATCCTACGAGCAGTACTTC
CAEGDSSYEQYF
>TRBV4-2|TRBJ1-4|once|-
TGTGCCAGCAGCCAAGACCGCTATAATGAAAAACTGTTTTTT
CASSQDRYNEKLFF
>TRBV6-2/TRBV6-3|TRBJ1-2|-|TRBD1
TGTGCCAGCAGTCCCACTAACCATCACAGGGGCGGCTACACCTTC
CASSPTNHHRGGYTF
>TRBV9|TRBJ2-2|-|TRBD2
TGTGCCAGCAGCGTAGAACGGGGGGGAACCGGGGAGCTGTTTTTT
CASSVERGGTGELFF
>TRBV27|TRBJ2-3|-|-
TGTGCCAGCAGCTTACAGGGACTTGAGGTGGATACGCAGTATTTT
CASSLQGLEVDTQYF
>TRBV18|TRBJ1-1|-|-
TGTGCCAGCTCACCACCGGACTTTTTGAACACTGAAGCTTTCTTT
CASSPPDFLNTEAFF